Presented here are 4 T cell receptor beta chains from one specimen sequenced in a study of human T cells and chemical hapten exposure. TCRdb analysed the RACE reads with MiXCR anew, one entry per CDR3 protein. There are 55,000 to 75,000 distinct CDR3 sequences in the sample; under 15% occur only once, and 2% to 2.5% lies in the top ten. The time point: patch test 3, about 24 weeks after DPC sensitization. This sample's treatment: therapeutic diphenylcyclopropenone sensitization with weekly scalp DPC. The sample consisted of whole blood, taken in connection with sensitization to the hapten diphenylcyclopropenone (DPC). Receptors originate from a man younger than 45 with alopecia areata. Some clones in this sample may be carry-over from other donors' samples.

This clonotype was seen at least ten times. The chain links TRBV3-1 to TRBJ1-2, with 10 nucleotides matching TRBD1. This CDR3 is 17 amino acids long. The V gene's germline CDR1 is LGHDT and CDR2 YNNKEL (reference sequence). V was pared by 1 base and J by 7 bases, with 12 bases of the junction left unmatched. The CDR3: CASSQAPGQGNSGGYTF. The CDR3 nucleotides read TGTGCCAGCAGCCAAGCCCCGGGACAGGGGAATTCGGGTGGCTACACCTTC.

The CDR3 DNA reads TGCAGCGTTGGAAGGGCCCTCCTGCGGAATGAGCAGTTCTTC. The encoded protein is CSVGRALLRNEQFF. This chain joins TRBV29-1 and TRBJ2-1; D uncertain. The CDR3 is made up of 14 amino acids. With 4 bases removed from V and 7 bases from J, the gap between germline ends came to 17 bases. The V gene's germline CDR1 is SQVTM and CDR2 ANQGSEA.

This clonotype was found many times. The chain links TRBV18 to TRBJ1-1; tentatively, D is TRBD1 (5 bases). V lost 3 bases and J lost 2, with 7 bases in between. This CDR3 has 13 residues. The germline gives CDR1 KGHSH, CDR2 LQKENI. As DNA, the CDR3 is TGTGCCAGCTCACCCGACAGTAACACTGAAGCTTTCTTT. This sequence encodes CASSPDSNTEAFF.

This clonotype was picked up many times. V and J are TRBV7-2 and TRBJ1-5; no firm D call. V lost 1 base and J lost 7, with 8 bases in between. The germline CDR1 and CDR2 sequences are SGHTA and FQGNSA. The length of the CDR3 is 13 residues. The chain's CDR3 is CASSLGQEQPQHF. In DNA form, the CDR3 reads TGTGCCAGCAGCTTAGGGCAGGAACAGCCCCAGCATTTT.